This TCR beta chain was recovered during a study of cytomegalovirus exposure and HLA in healthy donors. Findings of the study overall: Over 150 TCR beta chains were listed as cytomegalovirus-associated.

Vbeta (60) and Jbeta (13) primers were used in the PCR. The data were produced by immunoSEQ multiplex PCR, yet TCRdb's version contains in-frame clones alone and is incomplete. The repertoire consists of 110,000 to 150,000 clones, with roughly 70% occurring once and the leading ten covering 7%. As for this clone: Its antigen is unidentified.

Losses at the gene ends were 7 bases for V and 6 bases for J; bases not matched to a gene: 5. Germline V lookup: CDR1 LNHDA, CDR2 SQIVND (reference sequence). This CDR3 contains 12 residues. This clonotype was obtained from a man aged 25 to 40 in good health and CMV-seronegative. The source material was PBMCs. This sequence joins TRBV19 and TRBJ2-7, with TRBD1 matching 8 bases. The CDR3 region is CASTDRVGEQYF. In DNA, the CDR3 is TGTGCCAGTACGGACAGGGTTGGCGAGCAGTACTTC.